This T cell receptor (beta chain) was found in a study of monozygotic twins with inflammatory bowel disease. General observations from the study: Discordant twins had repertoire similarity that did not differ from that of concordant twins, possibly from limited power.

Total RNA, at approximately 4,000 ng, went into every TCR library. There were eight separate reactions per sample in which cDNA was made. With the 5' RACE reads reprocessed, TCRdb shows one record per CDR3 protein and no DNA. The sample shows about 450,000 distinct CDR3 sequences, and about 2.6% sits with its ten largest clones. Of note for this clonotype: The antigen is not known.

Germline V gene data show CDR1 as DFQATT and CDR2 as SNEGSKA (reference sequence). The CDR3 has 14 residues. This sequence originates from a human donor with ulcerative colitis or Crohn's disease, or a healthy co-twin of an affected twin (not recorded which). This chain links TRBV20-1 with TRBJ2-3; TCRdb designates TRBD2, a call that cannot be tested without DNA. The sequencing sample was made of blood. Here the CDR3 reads CSARSSGGADTQYF.